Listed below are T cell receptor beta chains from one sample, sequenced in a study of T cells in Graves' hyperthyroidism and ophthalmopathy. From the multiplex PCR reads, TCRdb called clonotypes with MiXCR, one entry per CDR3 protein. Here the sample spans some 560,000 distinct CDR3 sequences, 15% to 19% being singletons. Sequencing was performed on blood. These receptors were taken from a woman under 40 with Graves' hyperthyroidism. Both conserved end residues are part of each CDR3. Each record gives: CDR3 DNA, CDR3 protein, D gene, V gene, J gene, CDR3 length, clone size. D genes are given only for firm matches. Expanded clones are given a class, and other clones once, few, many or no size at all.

TGTGCCATCAGTGAGTCGAATGCGGGATCCCCGAAAACCGGGGAGCTGTTTTTT,CAISESNAGSPKTGELFF,-,TRBV10-3,TRBJ2-2,18,many
TGTGCCAGCAGTCCCCGGGACAGGGGTAACAATGAGCAGTTCTTC,CASSPRDRGNNEQFF,TRBD1,TRBV7-4,TRBJ2-1,15,many
TGCGCCAGCAGCCAAGATGGACACTTCGGGGAGCTGTTTTTT,CASSQDGHFGELFF,-,TRBV4-3,TRBJ2-2,14,-
TGCAGCGCCGGGGCGGGGCAACCCTCCTACGAGCAGTACTTC,CSAGAGQPSYEQYF,-,TRBV29-1,TRBJ2-7,14,few
TGTGCCAGCAGCCAATCACGCGGGAAAGAGTTCTTC,CASSQSRGKEFF,-,TRBV3-1,TRBJ2-1,12,-
TGTGCCAGCAATAGGTCTCCTTCCTACGAGCAGTACTTC,CASNRSPSYEQYF,-,TRBV28,TRBJ2-7,13,many
TGTGCCAGCAACCACCTAGCGGGAGGAGGAGGGACAGATACGCAGTATTTT,CASNHLAGGGGTDTQYF,TRBD2,TRBV12-3/TRBV12-4,TRBJ2-3,17,-
TGTGCCAGCAAAACAGGGGGCGCAGGCGGGGAGCTGTTTTTT,CASKTGGAGGELFF,TRBD1,TRBV2,TRBJ2-2,14,many
TGTGCCAGCAGTATACAGGGTAGGGACACCGGGGAGCTGTTTTTT,CASSIQGRDTGELFF,-,TRBV3-1,TRBJ2-2,15,many
TGTGCCAACCGGGACCGCGACACCGGGGAGCTGTTTTTT,CANRDRDTGELFF,-,TRBV10-3,TRBJ2-2,13,many
TGTGCCAGCAGCCTCACAAGCCACGAGCAGTACTTC,CASSLTSHEQYF,-,TRBV5-5,TRBJ2-7,12,many
TGCGCCAGCAGCTTGGCACAGCACAATGAGCAGTTCTTC,CASSLAQHNEQFF,-,TRBV5-1,TRBJ2-1,13,few
TGTGCCAGCAGTGGGGACAGGCCTTCACCCCTCCACTTT,CASSGDRPSPLHF,TRBD1,TRBV6-1,TRBJ1-6,13,-
TGTACCAGCATTCCGGGACAGGGAGACGACACCGGGGAGCTGTTTTTT,CTSIPGQGDDTGELFF,TRBD1,TRBV6-1,TRBJ2-2,16,few
TGTGCCAGCAGTTTATCGTCTCTAGCGGACAACACCGGGGAGCTGTTTTTT,CASSLSSLADNTGELFF,TRBD2,TRBV28,TRBJ2-2,17,many
TGTGCCAGCAGCTCTTACCTGACCTCCTACGAGCAGTACTTC,CASSSYLTSYEQYF,-,TRBV7-2,TRBJ2-7,14,many
TGCAGTGCTAGAGATCTCAGCGGGGGGAACTACAATGAGCAGTTCTTC,CSARDLSGGNYNEQFF,TRBD2,TRBV20-1,TRBJ2-1,16,many
TGTGCCATCAGTGATGGTCAAGAGACCCAGTACTTC,CAISDGQETQYF,-,TRBV10-3,TRBJ2-5,12,many
TGCAGTGCTAGTGACGTCCCATACTCCTACAATGAGCAGTTCTTC,CSASDVPYSYNEQFF,-,TRBV20-1,TRBJ2-1,15,-
TGTGCCAGCTCACCGCAGGGGATAAGGAACACTGAAGCTTTCTTT,CASSPQGIRNTEAFF,-,TRBV18,TRBJ1-1,15,-
TGCGCCAGCAGTTACAGGCAGGGCAGGGGTAATGAGCAGTTCTTC,CASSYRQGRGNEQFF,-,TRBV10-2,TRBJ2-1,15,-
TGCGCCAGCAGCCTCTCGCTTGCGGGGAAAGGCACCGGGGAGCTGTTTTTT,CASSLSLAGKGTGELFF,-,TRBV4-3,TRBJ2-2,17,-
TGTGCCAGCAGCCTATGGGGGGCAGGCGGGGAGCTGTTTTTT,CASSLWGAGGELFF,-,TRBV11-3,TRBJ2-2,14,many
TGTGCCAGCAGCTTAGGGTGGTACCGCCATCAGCCCCAGCATTTT,CASSLGWYRHQPQHF,-,TRBV7-2,TRBJ1-5,15,many
TGTGCCAGCAGCCCGGGGACTAGCGGGATACGCTCCTACGAGCAGTACTTC,CASSPGTSGIRSYEQYF,TRBD2,TRBV3-1,TRBJ2-7,17,many
TGTGCCAGCAGCTTCGACAGGGCTCGGGAGCAGTACTTC,CASSFDRAREQYF,TRBD1,TRBV7-3,TRBJ2-7,13,-
TGCAGTGCTAGAGATCTAGCGGGAGCCCGCTCGGACGAGCAGTACTTC,CSARDLAGARSDEQYF,TRBD2,TRBV20-1,TRBJ2-7,16,many
TGTGCCAGCAAAGGGACTAGCGGGGGGAACACCGGGGAGCTGTTTTTT,CASKGTSGGNTGELFF,TRBD2,TRBV12-3/TRBV12-4,TRBJ2-2,16,few
TGTGCCATCATGAGGGGGGTCGGTCAGCCCCAGCATTTT,CAIMRGVGQPQHF,-,TRBV10-3,TRBJ1-5,13,-
TGTGCCAGCAGCTTAGGAGGGACAGGGGAATACGCTGAAGCTTTCTTT,CASSLGGTGEYAEAFF,TRBD1,TRBV7-9,TRBJ1-1,16,many
TGTGCCAGCTCACCGACAGGACAGGATCAGCCCCAGCATTTT,CASSPTGQDQPQHF,TRBD1,TRBV18,TRBJ1-5,14,-
TGTGCCAGCAGCCTGAGTAGCGGGTACACATACGAGCAGTACTTC,CASSLSSGYTYEQYF,TRBD2,TRBV3-1,TRBJ2-7,15,few
TGTGCCTGGAGTGTCGGCCACCACGAGCAGTACTTC,CAWSVGHHEQYF,-,TRBV30,TRBJ2-7,12,many
TGTGCCAGCAGCTTGACAGGGAAGTACAATGAGCAGTTCTTC,CASSLTGKYNEQFF,TRBD1,TRBV9,TRBJ2-1,14,-
TGTGCCACCAGCGGTCTTCAAAGCTCCTACGAGCAGTACTTC,CATSGLQSSYEQYF,-,TRBV15,TRBJ2-7,14,-
TGCAGTGCTAGAGTTCCCGGGACAGGGGTCTACGAGCAGTACTTC,CSARVPGTGVYEQYF,TRBD1,TRBV20-1,TRBJ2-7,15,-